A selection of T cell receptor beta chains follows, all from one sample in a study of blood T cell repertoires in COVID-19. TCRdb keeps only in-frame clones here, not all; method: immunoSEQ multiplex PCR. The profile covers about 240,000 clones, with roughly four fifths appearing a single time and about 9.5% taken by the ten largest. Material: peripheral blood. The receptors come from a woman older than 75 with acute or convalescent COVID-19. The CDR3 runs from the conserved cysteine through the conserved F or W. Fields, in order: clone size, V gene, D gene, CDR3 length, J gene, CDR3 protein, CDR3 DNA. D genes are given only for firm matches. Expanded clones are given a class, and other clones once, few, many or no size at all.

NA	TRBV3-1/TRBV3-2	TRBD1	15	TRBJ1-4	CASSTRGQGVEKLFF	TGTGCCAGCAGCACCCGGGGACAGGGGGTGGAAAAACTGTTTTTT
NA	TRBV4-1	NA	15	TRBJ1-4	CASSQDLATNEKLFF	TGCGCCAGCAGCCAAGATCTGGCAACCAATGAAAAACTGTTTTTT
NA	TRBV5-1	TRBD2	19	TRBJ2-1	CASSLAGEAGGSPWNEQFF	TGCGCCAGCAGCTTGGCCGGAGAAGCGGGGGGATCACCCTGGAATGAGCAGTTCTTC
NA	TRBV27	TRBD1	15	TRBJ1-1	CASSSRQGRFTEAFF	TGTGCCAGCAGTTCCCGACAGGGTAGATTTACTGAAGCTTTCTTT
NA	TRBV7-9	NA	13	TRBJ2-7	CASSPLGWEEQYF	TGTGCCAGCAGCCCCCTCGGCTGGGAGGAGCAGTACTTC
NA	TRBV5-8	NA	12	TRBJ1-3	CASSPRTDTIYF	TGTGCCAGCAGCCCACGTACGGACACCATATATTTT
NA	TRBV25-1	NA	16	TRBJ2-7	CASSDSGRRRDYEQYF	TGTGCCAGCAGTGATTCTGGCCGGAGGAGGGACTACGAGCAGTACTTC
NA	TRBV12-3/TRBV12-4	NA	13	TRBJ1-5	CASARDSNQPQHF	TGTGCCAGTGCAAGGGACTCCAATCAGCCCCAGCATTTT
NA	TRBV5-4	TRBD1	14	TRBJ1-2	CASSIGTANYGYTF	TGTGCCAGCAGCATAGGGACAGCTAACTATGGCTACACCTTC
once	TRBV2	TRBD1	17	TRBJ1-1	CASKRTGGGKLNTEAFF	TGTGCCAGCAAACGCACAGGGGGCGGCAAACTGAACACTGAAGCTTTCTTT
NA	TRBV19	TRBD1	17	TRBJ1-4	CASSVDRGRATNEKLFF	TGTGCCAGTAGTGTGGACAGGGGGAGAGCAACTAATGAAAAACTGTTTTTT
few	TRBV6-5	NA	12	TRBJ1-5	CAIRGGHQPQHF	TGTGCCATCAGGGGAGGGCATCAGCCCCAGCATTTT
once	TRBV6-5	NA	16	TRBJ2-3	CASSYSGGLGTDTQYF	TGTGCCAGCAGTTACTCAGGGGGTCTGGGCACAGATACGCAGTATTTT
NA	TRBV30	TRBD1	13	TRBJ1-6	CAWSRDRASPLHF	TGTGCCTGGAGTCGGGACAGGGCTTCACCCCTCCACTTT
NA	TRBV3-1/TRBV3-2	TRBD1	14	TRBJ1-1	CASSLLTGATEAFF	TGTGCCAGCAGCCTTCTGACAGGGGCCACTGAAGCTTTCTTT
NA	TRBV7-2	NA	19	TRBJ2-1	CASSLIFGSGVLAYNEQFF	TGTGCCAGCAGCTTGATATTCGGGTCAGGGGTTCTCGCCTACAATGAGCAGTTCTTC
NA	TRBV27	TRBD2	18	TRBJ2-6	CASTRLAGAFSGANVLTF	TGTGCCAGCACCCGACTAGCGGGGGCCTTCTCTGGGGCCAACGTCCTGACTTTC
NA	TRBV27	NA	15	TRBJ2-3	CASSAPGGFTDTQYF	TGTGCCAGCAGTGCCCCCGGGGGATTCACAGATACGCAGTATTTT
NA	TRBV28	NA	15	TRBJ2-7	CASSQAGTLSYEQYF	TGTGCCAGCAGCCAGGCCGGGACTCTGTCCTACGAGCAGTACTTC
NA	TRBV10-2	NA	13	TRBJ2-7	CASIPSGGREQYF	TGCGCCAGCATCCCCTCAGGAGGGCGCGAGCAGTACTTC
NA	TRBV14	NA	13	TRBJ1-1	CASSHGLNTEAFF	TGTGCCAGCAGCCACGGGTTGAACACTGAAGCTTTCTTT
NA	TRBV6-1	TRBD2	16	TRBJ2-4	CASSDRAGGSKNIQYF	TGTGCCAGCAGTGACAGAGCGGGGGGATCCAAAAACATTCAGTACTTC
NA	TRBV27	TRBD2	15	TRBJ2-7	CASSPSSGGSYEQYF	TGTGCCAGCAGTCCATCTAGCGGGGGTTCCTACGAGCAGTACTTC
NA	TRBV11-2	NA	14	TRBJ2-5	CASSTTGFEETQYF	TGTGCCAGCAGCACAACAGGGTTCGAAGAGACCCAGTACTTC
few	TRBV3-1/TRBV3-2	TRBD2	18	TRBJ2-4	CASSPGLTSGGAGNIQYF	TGTGCCAGCAGCCCCGGGCTGACTAGCGGGGGGGCAGGAAACATTCAGTACTTC
NA	TRBV29-1	NA	12	TRBJ2-2	CSGGQNTGELFF	TGCAGCGGGGGACAGAACACCGGGGAGCTGTTTTTT
NA	TRBV9	TRBD1	16	TRBJ1-3	CASSVGVTGTGNTIYF	TGTGCCAGCAGCGTAGGGGTGACAGGGACTGGAAACACCATATATTTT
NA	TRBV5-5	NA	16	TRBJ1-5	CASSLDGGAKGQPQHF	TGTGCCAGCAGCTTGGATGGGGGCGCGAAGGGTCAGCCCCAGCATTTT
NA	TRBV2	TRBD1	18	TRBJ1-6	CASRGQLERSSYNSPLHF	TGTGCCAGCCGGGGACAGCTTGAGAGGAGCTCCTATAATTCACCCCTCCACTTT
few	TRBV4-1	TRBD2	16	TRBJ2-1	CASSQLSGGSYNEQFF	TGCGCCAGCAGCCAACTCAGCGGGGGATCCTACAATGAGCAGTTCTTC
NA	TRBV28	TRBD1	15	TRBJ1-6	CASSFRGQGYSPLHF	TGTGCCAGCAGTTTTAGGGGACAGGGGTATTCACCCCTCCACTTT
NA	TRBV19	TRBD1	15	TRBJ1-6	CASCNQGADNSPLHF	TGTGCCAGTTGCAATCAGGGGGCCGATAATTCACCCCTCCACTTT
NA	TRBV3-1/TRBV3-2	NA	15	TRBJ1-5	CASSLNLERGQPQHF	TGTGCCAGCAGCCTCAATTTGGAGAGGGGGCAGCCCCAGCATTTT
once	TRBV28	NA	15	TRBJ2-7	CASSYSGTRAYEQYF	TGTGCCAGCAGTTATTCCGGGACAAGGGCCTACGAGCAGTACTTC
few	TRBV18	TRBD1	14	TRBJ2-7	CASSGQGGPYEQYF	TGTGCCAGCTCCGGACAGGGGGGGCCCTACGAGCAGTACTTC
NA	TRBV7-9	NA	14	TRBJ2-7	CASSWSQGSYEQYF	TGTGCCAGCAGCTGGAGCCAGGGGTCCTACGAGCAGTACTTC
NA	TRBV5-1	TRBD2	19	TRBJ2-7	CASSRAGTSGVGGSYEQYF	TGCGCCAGCAGCCGGGCAGGGACTAGCGGGGTAGGGGGGTCCTACGAGCAGTACTTC
NA	TRBV19	NA	14	TRBJ1-5	CASSMWGLNQPQHF	TGTGCCAGTAGTATGTGGGGGCTCAATCAGCCCCAGCATTTT
NA	TRBV7-8	NA	17	TRBJ1-5	CASSFRGRKVGNQPQHF	TGTGCCAGCAGCTTTAGAGGGCGGAAAGTGGGCAATCAGCCCCAGCATTTT
NA	TRBV28	TRBD1	16	TRBJ1-5	CASSLEAGGHNQPQHF	TGTGCCAGCAGTTTGGAGGCAGGGGGGCACAATCAGCCCCAGCATTTT
few	TRBV19	TRBD1	14	TRBJ1-2	CASSATGNHYGYTF	TGTGCCAGTAGTGCGACAGGGAATCACTATGGCTACACCTTC
NA	TRBV12-3/TRBV12-4	TRBD1	13	TRBJ1-5	CASSPTGNQPQHF	TGTGCCAGCAGCCCGACAGGGAATCAGCCCCAGCATTTT
NA	TRBV7-2	TRBD1	16	TRBJ1-4	CASSQRQGSTNEKLFF	TGTGCCAGCAGCCAAAGACAGGGCTCAACTAATGAAAAACTGTTTTTT
few	TRBV7-2	NA	14	TRBJ1-5	CASSLEGGVQPQHF	TGTGCCAGCAGCTTAGAGGGCGGGGTCCAGCCCCAGCATTTT
NA	TRBV18	NA	15	TRBJ1-2	CASSPPRSSFQGYTF	TGTGCCAGCTCACCACCGAGGTCTTCATTTCAAGGCTACACCTTC
once	TRBV15	NA	13	TRBJ1-1	CATSRDTTAEAFF	TGTGCCACCAGCAGAGATACGACAGCTGAAGCTTTCTTT
NA	TRBV7-3	TRBD2	17	TRBJ2-1	CASSLGLAGGPENEQFF	TGTGCCAGCAGCTTAGGGCTAGCGGGGGGGCCGGAGAATGAGCAGTTCTTC
NA	TRBV5-1	NA	15	TRBJ2-3	CASSPPGTLGDTQYF	TGCGCCAGCAGCCCACCTGGGACACTGGGGGATACGCAGTATTTT
NA	TRBV19	TRBD1	14	TRBJ1-4	CASTRGQGNEKLFF	TGTGCCAGTACCCGGGGACAGGGGAATGAAAAACTGTTTTTT
NA	TRBV18	TRBD2	13	TRBJ2-2	CASSREGAGELFF	TGTGCCAGCTCACGGGAGGGCGCCGGGGAGCTGTTTTTT
once	TRBV29-1	TRBD2	13	TRBJ2-7	CSVSSGGSYEQYF	TGCAGCGTCTCTAGCGGGGGGTCCTACGAGCAGTACTTC
few	TRBV7-2	TRBD1	13	TRBJ1-6	CASSPNRGSPLHF	TGTGCCAGCAGCCCAAACAGGGGTTCACCCCTCCACTTT
NA	TRBV5-1	NA	14	TRBJ1-1	CASSMMGGYTEAFF	TGCGCCAGCAGCATGATGGGGGGGTACACTGAAGCTTTCTTT
NA	TRBV19	TRBD1	16	TRBJ1-5	CASSPRTGGTNQPQHF	TGTGCCAGTAGTCCCCGGACAGGGGGCACCAATCAGCCCCAGCATTTT
NA	TRBV5-6	NA	13	TRBJ2-7	CASSFGSSYEQYF	TGTGCCAGCAGCTTCGGGAGCTCCTACGAGCAGTACTTC
NA	TRBV6-5	TRBD1	15	TRBJ1-6	CASSASQGAGPPLHF	TGTGCCAGCAGCGCCTCTCAGGGGGCCGGTCCACCCCTCCACTTT
NA	TRBV5-8	NA	13	TRBJ1-5	CASSDRLNQPQHF	TGTGCCAGCAGCGACAGACTCAATCAGCCCCAGCATTTT
NA	TRBV9	NA	12	TRBJ2-2	CASSQGSWELFF	TGTGCCAGCAGCCAGGGCTCTTGGGAGCTGTTTTTT
NA	TRBV27	TRBD2	17	TRBJ2-1	CASSFRPGGGLHNEQFF	TGTGCCAGCAGTTTCCGCCCTGGCGGGGGGCTTCACAATGAGCAGTTCTTC